The present TCR beta chain was sequenced within a study of shared clonotypes between healthy human individuals. About the study: CD4 naive and CD4 memory each took three plates per donor, while CD8 naive took two and CD8 memory one.

The naive CD8 subset, CD45RO-negative cells positively selected for CCR7, excluded terminally differentiated effector memory CD45RA+ cells. Study-level points and caveats: All-four-donor shared clonotypes had higher generation probabilities than non-shared clonotypes did.

Notes on this clone: Antigen: not known.

V was clipped by 7 bases and J by 1 base; unmatched bases: 5. There are 15 residues in the CDR3. CDR1 and CDR2 from the germline V gene are MNHEY and SMNVEV (reference sequence). Several immunoSEQ plates received, in even portions, the genomic DNA of each subset. Original analysis: ImmunoSEQ gave junction-only sequences without quality scores, so filtering differed. This table comes from immunoSEQ multiplex PCR, and its TCRdb copy is limited to in-frame clones, with some not included. V, J and clone size are taken as reported in that table, and D and trimming were inferred from the DNA itself. This sample has hundreds of thousands of clones, with around 96% found just once.

The chain combines TRBV27 with TRBJ2-1, with 9 bases matching TRBD2. The clonotype was recovered from a woman in her 30s in good health. Input material: naive CD8+ T cells sorted from blood. For the CDR3, the DNA is TGTGCCAGCAAGCGAAGCGGGAGGTCCTACAATGAGCAGTTCTTC. This gives the protein CASKRSGRSYNEQFF.